The present entry profiles one T cell receptor (beta chain) with its context. Antigen: not known. This sample was included in a study of T cell responses to AZD1222 COVID-19 vaccine. Study-level findings and limits: A mostly white British donor set with more females was recruited, and clonal diversity was possibly underestimated. AZD1222 recipients seropositive at baseline numbered only five to seven.

This table comes from immunoSEQ multiplex PCR, and its TCRdb copy is limited to in-frame clones, with some not included. The table lists about 99,000 clones, more than 75% of them singletons, with approximately 2.8% in the top ten. The TCR originated in an adult in good health. Sequenced here: peripheral blood, sampled on day 0 of AZD1222 vaccination.

The CDR3 here is CASSRWGGPSYEQYF. The CDR3 DNA reads as TGTGCCAGCAGCCGGTGGGGAGGACCTTCCTACGAGCAGTACTTC. The V and J genes are TRBV9 and TRBJ2-7, with a weak D call TRBD2 (6 bases). CDR1 and CDR2 (germline): SGDLS, YYNGEE. V lost 4 bases and J 1 base, leaving 15 bases between the germline ends. CDR3 length equals 15 residues.